One sample yielded the 4 T cell receptor beta chains listed below, sequenced in a study of human T cells and chemical hapten exposure. Each CDR3 protein is one row after TCRdb ran MiXCR on the RACE reads. The sample shows approximately 350,000 distinct CDR3 sequences, more than 5% of them seen only once. The time point here: patch test 2, 6 weeks after DPC sensitization. Treatment described: therapeutic diphenylcyclopropenone sensitization with weekly scalp DPC. Sequencing was performed on whole blood, taken in connection with sensitization to the hapten diphenylcyclopropenone (DPC). Receptor source: a woman between 18 and 29 years old with alopecia areata. Some clones in this sample may be carry-over from other donors' samples.

This clonotype was seen many times. The chain is built from TRBV6-1 and TRBJ1-5; 9 nucleotides match TRBD1. The CDR3 is made up of 13 amino acids. Looked up from germline, CDR1 is MNHNS and CDR2 is SASEGT. Trimming took 6 bases from V and 6 from J; bases not matched to a gene: 3. The CDR3 loop is CASRGQGGQPQHF. DNA for the CDR3: TGTGCCAGCAGGGGACAGGGTGGTCAGCCCCAGCATTTT.

This clonotype was detected ten times or more. The chain couples TRBV7-2 to TRBJ2-7; 8 bases align to TRBD2. Germline loops: CDR1 SGHTA, CDR2 FQGNSA. Trimming at V came to 4 bases and at J to 2 bases, leaving 16 bases not matched to a gene. The CDR3 spans 18 residues. The CDR3, as DNA: TGTGCCAGCAGCTCCTCCGGGGTTAGCGGGGCCCTAGCCTACGAGCAGTACTTC. Translating it yields CASSSSGVSGALAYEQYF.

The chain couples TRBV2 to TRBJ1-4; D perhaps matches TRBD1 (5 bases). The CDR3 runs to 14 residues. V lost 6 bases and J 4 bases, leaving 12 bases between the germline ends. Germline CDR1 reads SNHLY; CDR2 reads FYNNEI. The CDR3: CASRPGGGNEKLFF. CDR3 bases: TGTGCCAGCAGACCAGGCGGGGGTAATGAAAAACTGTTTTTT.

This clonotype has more than one count but fewer than ten. The J gene is TRBJ2-5, the V gene TRBV7-2; D gene uncertain. Trimming cost V 5 bases and J 3 bases, with 10 bases left between them. Looked up from germline, CDR1 is SGHTA and CDR2 is FQGNSA. The CDR3 sequence is 13 residues long. DNA of the CDR3: TGTGCCAGCAGCCCCCAGGCAGAAGAGACCCAGTACTTC. This encodes CASSPQAEETQYF.